The source of this T cell receptor (beta chain) is a study of early T cells in non-severe SARS-CoV-2 infection. Turning to the study itself: The sequenced material was bulk RNA from unsorted whole blood, and its chains were unpaired. Findings of the study overall: CD4 and private specificities were missed by VDJdb matching, which favored anti-spike CD8 responses.

This clonotype was observed at least ten times. Its target is unknown. Germline CDR1 is DFQATT and CDR2 is SNEGSKA (reference sequence). This CDR3 is 13 amino acids long. The trim removed 5 bases at V and 7 bases at J, leaving 7 bases unmatched. Individual cDNA molecules were tagged with unique molecular identifiers, the study reported. TCRdb ran MiXCR on the 5' RACE reads and lists one entry per CDR3 protein. The sample includes some 40,000 distinct CDR3 sequences, 3% to 4.5% of them seen just once. The source of this sequence is an adult who was a healthcare worker with PCR-confirmed SARS-CoV-2 infection or an uninfected control (not recorded which). Source material: whole blood. The chain couples TRBV20-1 to TRBJ1-4, with 7 bases that match TRBD1. The CDR3 sequence is CSAPGTDREKLFF. The DNA for the CDR3 is TGCAGTGCTCCCGGGACAGATCGTGAAAAACTGTTTTTT.